Listed here is a single TCR beta chain. The data were taken from a study of T-cell reconstitution after alpha-beta-depleted transplantation in children. TCRbeta library construction was performed incorporating unique molecular identifiers. TCRdb processed the PCR reads anew with MiXCR; each CDR3 protein has one entry. This table has 450,000 to 600,000 distinct CDR3 sequences, roughly 13% appearing once. This clonotype was sampled from a male patient younger than 18 who had a stem cell transplant for acute myeloid leukemia, so the T cells may come from the graft donor. The input for sequencing was PBMCs, mostly from graft donor cells, taken 360 days after TCRalphabeta/CD19-depleted stem cell transplant.

The CDR3 reads CAISELGSGRGVETQYF. DNA for the CDR3: TGTGCCATCAGTGAGCTGGGTAGCGGGAGAGGTGTAGAGACCCAGTACTTC. The chain employs TRBV10-3 and TRBJ2-5; 9 bases are a match to TRBD2. J lost 4 bases, V lost 2 bases, and 11 bases had no gene match. The CDR3 runs to 17 residues. Germline V gene lookup returns CDR1 ENHRY and CDR2 SYGVKD.